This T cell receptor beta chain was captured by sequencing in a study of metastatic and nonmetastatic thyroid tumors (dated by TCRdb to 2019 to 2021). Regarding the complete study: The researchers compared repertoires between peripheral blood samples and tumor or nodule tissue samples from patients with malignant or benign thyroid disease. What the study reported, not specific to this receptor: TCR beta diversity was reported as significantly higher in malignant tumors than in benign nodules, in both blood and tumor samples.

This clone was detected ten times or more. The antigen it binds to is not known. Base quality data are lacking; no much larger clone is found one base away. No patient had received any treatment before thyroid surgery. The study retrospectively analysed patient clinical samples collected from the early 2010s to the late 2010s using T-cell receptor beta sequencing. Library preparation used PCR. The data were produced on an Illumina HiSeq 4000. The TCR beta-chain CDR3 region of each patient was profiled by high-throughput sequencing. The authors processed their data as follows. A classifier to discriminate distant-metastatic papillary thyroid cancer patients was built from CDR3 differences across clinicopathological groups. The Shannon index was used to measure repertoire diversity, and the Morisita-Horn index was used to measure how similar tumor and blood repertoires were. The raw public data were reprocessed by TCRdb itself: fastp quality trimming at Q25, MiXCR clonotype calling, in-frame beta chains only. It is TCRdb's table, rather than the study itself, that gives the V and J calls and clone size. The sample profile shows about 40,000 clones; around 16% of them were found once. Together, the top ten hold 3% to 4.5% of the sample.

From the germline V gene, CDR1 is MDHEN and CDR2 is SYDVKM. Inclusive of the bounding cysteine and phenylalanine, the CDR3 is 16 residues long. The DNA shown is the 48-base CDR3, in frame from base 1. V loses 2 bases of germline sequence and J loses 5 bases, and the interval between the two ends is 15 bases. The V and J genes are TRBV28 and TRBJ1-4, with the D gene not confidently named. The sample comprised blood. This sequence originates from a female donor with papillary thyroid cancer or a benign thyroid nodule (not recorded which). Some clones in this sample may be carry-over from other donors' samples. The nucleotide sequence is TGTGCCAGCAGTTTACTTGGGGAACTGATGAATGAAAAACTGTTTTTT. This gives the protein CASSLLGELMNEKLFF.